Sequencing of this T cell receptor (beta chain) was carried out in a study of long-term antiretroviral therapy in people with HIV. The V gene end was trimmed by 6 bases and the J gene end by 7 bases; junction bases not matched to a gene: 2. The CDR3 has 10 amino acids. Germline V gene lookup returns CDR1 SQVTM and CDR2 ANQGSEA. Study conclusions and caveats: HIV repertoires showed narrower CDR3 length ranges than controls.

Comments on this clone: Its antigen remains unidentified.

Researchers ran immunoSEQ v3.0 at survey level. Method: immunoSEQ multiplex PCR; TCRdb's copy keeps in-frame clones and lacks some. This table has 33,000 or so clones, 80% to 90% appearing once. This receptor was obtained from a man younger than 30 with HIV. This specimen was unsorted PBMCs, taken 0.3 years after starting antiretroviral therapy. This chain links TRBV29-1 with TRBJ1-2; 7 bases agree with TRBD1. The CDR3, as DNA: TGCAGCGTCCCAGGGGGTGGCTACACCTTC. It specifies CSVPGGGYTF.